The following is a TCR beta chain sequence with its context. Trimming removed 3 bases from V and 1 base from J, with 12 bases in between. Germline V gene sequence: CDR1 MGHDK, CDR2 SYGVNS. The CDR3 totals 15 residues. The sample comes from a study of CD8+ T cells in alopecia areata. RNA extraction was followed by reverse transcription into cDNA, which acted as the sequencing template. Assay used: immunoSEQ multiplex PCR; TCRdb lists only in-frame clones, some missing. The sample shows 150,000 to 200,000 clones, about 60% of them seen only once. This chain uses TRBV25-1 with TRBJ1-1; D unclear. The sequence was obtained from a human donor in good health. The source material was CD4+ T cells sorted from blood. The CDR3 DNA follows: TGTGCCAGCAGTGATCGCCTGGCAGCGAACACTGAAGCTTTCTTT. Its translation is CASSDRLAANTEAFF.